This T cell receptor beta chain came from a study of cytomegalovirus exposure and HLA in healthy donors. V was clipped by 6 bases and J by 0 bases, with 8 bases between them. CDR1 and CDR2 from the germline V gene are SGHAT and FQNNGV. The CDR3 has 14 residues. A few counts support this clone. The antigen is not known. Primers for the PCR totalled 60 Vbeta and 13 Jbeta. The table came from immunoSEQ multiplex PCR; TCRdb's copy has only in-frame clones and leaves some out. The table has some 180,000 clones, approximately 9.5% seen once. Broader study findings: The authors enumerated 150 to 200 TCR beta chains as linked to cytomegalovirus. Association of a missense DCLRE1C variant with TCR beta V- and J-gene trimming was reported in a later analysis. Productive rates of about 87% or about 30% were seen for most TCR beta V segments in an earlier analysis.

The rearrangement uses TRBV11-2 and TRBJ1-4; D gene unclear. This sequence was found in a woman aged 25-40 years in good health and CMV-seropositive. Sequencing was performed on PBMCs. The CDR3 region is CASRHRATNEKLFF. DNA for the CDR3: TGTGCCAGCAGACATCGTGCAACTAATGAAAAACTGTTTTTT.